Below, 27 T cell receptor beta chains from the same sample are listed, as sequenced in a study of blood T cell repertoires in COVID-19. Clones were sequenced by immunoSEQ multiplex PCR, and TCRdb holds only the in-frame ones, with some missing. The table shows roughly 480,000 clones, with roughly nine tenths occurring only once. The source material was peripheral blood. The receptors were sampled from a man between 18 and 35 years old with COVID-19, enrolled during active disease.

The rearrangement joins TRBV27 to TRBJ1-4; D unresolved. The germline V gene encodes CDR1 MNHEY and CDR2 SMNVEV (reference sequence). This CDR3 region has 16 residues. Trimming stripped 0 bases from V and 8 bases from J, with 16 bases between. The CDR3 DNA is TGTGCCAGCAGTTTATCGATGGGCGGGGTAGGAGAAAAACTGTTTTTT. Translated: CASSLSMGGVGEKLFF.

The chain joins TRBV10-3 to TRBJ1-1; 9 bases are shared with TRBD1. There are 16 residues in the CDR3. Germline V gene sequence: CDR1 ENHRY, CDR2 SYGVKD. After removal of 0 bases from V and 6 bases from J, the junction contained 8 bases not matched to a gene. The CDR3: CAISESTAWTGAEAFF. In nucleotides, the CDR3 is TGTGCCATCAGTGAGTCGACTGCCTGGACAGGGGCTGAAGCTTTCTTT.

Written as DNA, the CDR3 is TGTGCCAGCAGCGTCACCAGAGTGTCCCAGACCCTCGCAAGGGGGACCTACGAGCAGTACTTC. Its translation: CASSVTRVSQTLARGTYEQYF. This chain joins TRBV9 and TRBJ2-7; D is possibly TRBD1 (6 bases). V lost 2 bases and J lost 2, with 32 bases in between. The CDR3 runs 21 residues. From germline, CDR1 is SGDLS and CDR2 YYNGEE.

This sequence joins TRBV20-1 and TRBJ2-1, with TRBD2 identical over 15 bases. This CDR3 comprises 15 residues. Germline V gene data show CDR1 as DFQATT and CDR2 as SNEGSKA (reference sequence). V lost 3 bases, J lost 8 bases, and 5 bases stayed unmatched. The CDR3 DNA sequence: TGCAGTGCTAGTGGACTAGCGGGAGGGCCGGATGAGCAGTTCTTC. Residues: CSASGLAGGPDEQFF.

The genes are TRBV9 and TRBJ2-7, with D unclear. V was clipped by 0 bases and J by 2 bases, with 9 bases between them. The germline V gene encodes CDR1 SGDLS and CDR2 YYNGEE. This CDR3 is built from 14 residues. The CDR3 nucleotides are TGTGCCAGCAGCGTAGACCCAGGTACCTACGAGCAGTACTTC. Its translation is CASSVDPGTYEQYF.

The chain recombines TRBV5-1 with TRBJ2-5; D is possibly TRBD1 (5 bases). The CDR3 consists of 14 residues. Trimming took off 5 bases at V and 5 bases at J, with 16 bases between the two ends. Germline CDR1 reads SGHRS; CDR2 reads YFSETQ. The CDR3 here is CASSDQGAGETQYF. Here the CDR3 DNA reads TGCGCCAGCAGTGACCAAGGGGCAGGGGAGACCCAGTACTTC.

The chain is built from TRBV3-1 (or the pseudogene TRBV3-2) and TRBJ2-3; 7 nucleotides line up with TRBD1. Trimming at V came to 5 bases and at J to 7 bases, leaving 12 bases not matched to a gene. This CDR3 is 15 amino acids long. CDR1 and CDR2 (germline): LGHDT, YNNKEL (reference sequence). CDR3 bases: TGTGCCAGCAGCTACATGCGACAGGGCTCCAATACGCAGTATTTT. As protein: CASSYMRQGSNTQYF.

This clone was detected only once. The V and J genes are TRBV7-2 and TRBJ1-3; D unclear. The length of the CDR3 is 15 residues. The germline CDR1 and CDR2 sequences are SGHTA and FQGNSA. Trimming shortened V by 2 bases and J by 4 bases, and 12 bases separated the two germline ends. The CDR3 sequence is CASSLYVGRGNTIYF. In nucleotides, the CDR3 is TGTGCCAGCAGCTTATACGTGGGGAGGGGAAACACCATATATTTT. The full variable domain, its missing parts supplied by reference TRBV7-2 and TRBJ1-3, is GAGVSQSPSNKVTEKGKDVELRCDPISGHTALYWYRQSLGQGLEFLIYFQGNSAPDKSGLPSDRFSAERTGGSVSTLTIQRTQQEDSAVYLCASSLYVGRGNTIYFGEGSWLTVV.

The V gene is TRBV5-6, the J gene TRBJ1-5; D might be TRBD1 (6 bases). Trimming cost V 2 bases and J 9 bases, with 18 bases left between them. Germline V lookup: CDR1 SGHDT, CDR2 YYEEEE. The CDR3 consists of 15 residues. This chain's CDR3 is CASSFGIQGRWPQHF. DNA of the CDR3: TGTGCCAGCAGCTTCGGTATCCAGGGGCGGTGGCCCCAGCATTTT.

This chain uses TRBV14 with TRBJ1-2; D perhaps matches TRBD1 (5 bases). Germline CDR1 is SGHDN and CDR2 is FVKESK. This CDR3 comprises 15 residues. The ends were cut back, 4 bases at V and 4 bases at J, with 16 bases in the middle. CDR3 in amino acids: CASSPTLTGPYGYTF. The CDR3 DNA sequence: TGTGCCAGCAGCCCTACCCTAACAGGCCCCTATGGCTACACCTTC.

The chain uses TRBV7-2 and TRBJ1-1; possible D gene TRBD1, 5 bases. The CDR3 runs to 14 residues. Trimming removed 4 bases from V and 6 bases from J, with 15 bases in between. Germline values: CDR1 SGHTA, CDR2 FQGNSA. The CDR3, as DNA: TGTGCCAGCAGCTCTACCCAGGGTTTCTCTGAAGCTTTCTTT. Translated, it gives CASSSTQGFSEAFF.

The chain combines TRBV13 with TRBJ2-5, with TRBD2 as a possible D gene (7 bases). The CDR3 has 16 amino acids. Trimming removed 3 bases at V and 4 bases at J, with 18 bases between. Germline V CDR1 and CDR2: PRHDT, FYEKMQ (reference sequence). Here the CDR3 DNA reads TGTGCCAGCAGCTTTATCCCTCGGGGGGCCGGAGAGACCCAGTACTTC. This translates into CASSFIPRGAGETQYF.

The genes are TRBV27 and TRBJ1-1; the D is unclear. Trimming removed 7 bases at V and 2 bases at J, with 17 bases between. There are 15 residues in the CDR3. Germline-derived CDR1 and CDR2 are MNHEY and SMNVEV (reference sequence). The CDR3 DNA follows: TGTGCCAGCACATCTAGTAGCAGACTCAACACTGAAGCTTTCTTT. It encodes CASTSSSRLNTEAFF.

With respect to this clone: Other nucleotide sequences from this sample produce the same CDR3. The genes are TRBV11-2 and TRBJ1-3; D unclear. Per germline, CDR1 SGHAT and CDR2 FQNNGV. The ends were cut back, 0 bases at V and 1 base at J, with 4 bases in the middle. This CDR3 region has 14 residues. CDR3 region: CASSLDHSGNTIYF. CDR3 bases: TGTGCCAGCAGCTTAGATCATTCTGGAAACACCATATATTTT.

The gene calls are TRBV2 and TRBJ2-6; TRBD1 aligns across 7 bases. CDR3 size: 16 residues. J gave up 3 bases and V 5 bases, and 7 bases lay outside the gene matches. Germline V gene lookup returns CDR1 SNHLY and CDR2 FYNNEI. DNA of the CDR3: TGTGCCAGCAGTTTATTTACAGGGGTTGGGGCCAACGTCCTGACTTTC. It specifies CASSLFTGVGANVLTF.

The CDR3 spells CASSSSGTGYYGYTF. Written as DNA, the CDR3 is TGTGCCAGCAGTTCCTCAGGGACAGGCTACTATGGCTACACCTTC. The rearrangement joins TRBV27 to TRBJ1-2; TRBD1 matches at 8 bases. The CDR3 has 15 residues. J lost 3 bases, V lost 4 bases, and 7 bases had no gene match. CDR1 is MNHEY and CDR2 is SMNVEV in the germline V gene (reference sequence).

This chain uses TRBV19 with TRBJ2-6, with 10 bases identical to TRBD1. The V segment lost 11 bases and the J segment 1 base; nucleotides outside the gene matches: 5. Germline V gives CDR1 LNHDA, CDR2 SQIVND (reference sequence). This CDR3 is built from 15 residues. Written as DNA, the CDR3 is TGTGCCGCGACAGGGGGCGCGTCTGGGGCCAACGTCCTGACTTTC. This encodes CAATGGASGANVLTF.

The rearrangement joins TRBV9 to TRBJ2-3, with 13 bases aligning to TRBD2. The length of the CDR3 is 15 residues. Germline CDR1 is SGDLS and CDR2 is YYNGEE. V was clipped by 3 bases and J by 4 bases; unmatched bases: 2. CDR3 region: CASSGTSGRPDTQYF. The CDR3 DNA reads TGTGCCAGCAGCGGGACTAGCGGGAGACCAGATACGCAGTATTTT.

The chain uses TRBV7-9 and TRBJ2-1, with 10 bases that match TRBD2. J lost 5 bases, V lost 3 bases, and 1 base had no gene match. Germline CDR1 reads SEHNR; CDR2 reads FQNEAQ (reference sequence). The CDR3 spans 14 residues. In DNA form, the CDR3 reads TGTGCCAGCAGCTTGCTAGCGGGAGACAATGAGCAGTTCTTC. This gives the protein CASSLLAGDNEQFF.

The chain couples TRBV4-1 to TRBJ2-7, with TRBD2 matching over 10 bases. CDR3 size: 14 residues. Germline values: CDR1 MGHRA, CDR2 YSYEKL. Unmatched junction bases numbered 10, after V lost 9 bases and J lost 5 bases. DNA for the CDR3: TGCGCCAGTAGAACTAGCGGGGCTGCGGACGAGCAGTACTTC. Translating gives CASRTSGAADEQYF.

The chain is built from TRBV7-6 and TRBJ2-2; D possibly corresponds to TRBD2 (6 bases). V was cut by 1 base and J by 5 bases, with 20 bases left in between. CDR1 and CDR2 from the germline V gene are SGHVS and FNYEAQ. The CDR3 is 18 amino acids. The DNA of the CDR3 is TGTGCCAGCAGCTTAGTCTCCCCGGGCCAGGCGGGGACCGGGGAGCTGTTTTTT. Residues: CASSLVSPGQAGTGELFF.

J is TRBJ1-2 and V is TRBV29-1; D is ambiguous. Trimming took 4 bases from V and 5 from J, leaving 14 bases between them. The germline gives CDR1 SQVTM, CDR2 ANQGSEA. The CDR3 is 13 residues long. CDR3 amino acids: CSVVLGTEYGYTF. The CDR3, as DNA: TGCAGCGTTGTCCTGGGCACAGAATATGGCTACACCTTC.

The J gene is TRBJ2-2, the V gene TRBV3-1 (or the pseudogene TRBV3-2); 10 bases align to TRBD1. Germline V gene sequence: CDR1 LGHDT, CDR2 YNNKEL (reference sequence). This CDR3 comprises 15 residues. V shed 4 bases and J 5 bases; nucleotides not matched to a gene: 4. The CDR3 sequence: CASSLRQGATGELFF. CDR3 nucleotide sequence: TGTGCCAGCAGCCTGCGACAGGGGGCAACCGGGGAGCTGTTTTTT.

The table lists this clone with many counts. V usage is TRBV14 and J usage is TRBJ2-7; 10 bases line up with TRBD2. This CDR3 is 15 amino acids long. Unmatched junction bases numbered 7, after V lost 2 bases and J lost 6 bases. CDR1 and CDR2 (germline): SGHDN, FVKESK. The CDR3 sequence is CASSQLKREGLEQYF. Written as DNA, the CDR3 is TGTGCCAGCAGCCAATTAAAGCGGGAGGGCCTCGAGCAGTACTTC.

This chain uses TRBV27 with TRBJ1-4, with D uncertain. Germline V gene data show CDR1 as MNHEY and CDR2 as SMNVEV (reference sequence). Trimming cost V 2 bases and J 0 bases, with 7 bases left between them. The CDR3 loop spans 15 amino acids. The CDR3 DNA is TGTGCCAGCAGTTTAGCCGGGGCAACTAATGAAAAACTGTTTTTT. It encodes CASSLAGATNEKLFF.

This clone occurred once. CDR3 in amino acids: CASKTGSPYEQYF. The CDR3 DNA is TGTGCCAGCAAGACAGGGAGTCCCTACGAGCAGTACTTC. The chain combines TRBV2 with TRBJ2-7; 7 bases map to TRBD1. V shed 7 bases and J 2 bases; nucleotides not matched to a gene: 5. Germline V gene lookup returns CDR1 SNHLY and CDR2 FYNNEI. The CDR3 is 13 amino acids. The whole variable domain, remainder taken from reference TRBV2 and TRBJ2-7, is EPEVTQTPSHQVTQMGQEVILRCVPISNHLYFYWYRQILGQKVEFLVSFYNNEISEKSEIFDDQFSVERPDGSNFTLKIRSTKLEDSAMYFCASKTGSPYEQYFGPGTRLTVT.

The V gene is TRBV5-1, the J gene TRBJ1-6, with unresolved D. V was shortened by 0 bases and J by 5 bases, with 6 bases between the two germline ends. The CDR3 sequence is 14 residues long. Germline V gene data show CDR1 as SGHRS and CDR2 as YFSETQ. The CDR3 DNA is TGCGCCAGCAGCTTGGACGGTAATAATTCACCCCTCCACTTT. Amino acids: CASSLDGNNSPLHF. Based on the CDR3 plus reference TRBV5-1 and TRBJ1-6, the full variable domain is KAGVTQTPRYLIKTRGQQVTLSCSPISGHRSVSWYQQTPGQGLQFLFEYFSETQRNKGNFPGRFSGRQFSNSRSEMNVSTLELGDSALYLCASSLDGNNSPLHFGNGTRLTVT.